The 20 T cell receptor beta chains listed next were all sequenced from one sample in a study of T cells in Graves' hyperthyroidism and ophthalmopathy. Amplification yielded TCR beta CDR3 regions, with RNA transcripts as the source. First-round RT-PCR with HTBI primers amplified the TCR CDR3 region. TCRdb fed the multiplex PCR reads into MiXCR, producing one record per CDR3 protein. The sample lists a few hundred thousand distinct CDR3 sequences; 15% to 20% were seen once. The sequencing sample was made of blood. The origin of the receptors is a woman between 18 and 29 years old with Graves' ophthalmopathy.

The CDR3 here is CASSIRDRSYNEQFF. DNA for the CDR3: TGTGCCAGCAGCATCCGGGACAGGAGTTACAATGAGCAGTTCTTC. The chain joins TRBV3-1 to TRBJ2-1; 8 bases are shared with TRBD1. Trimming took 5 bases from V and 4 from J; bases not matched to a gene: 7. CDR3 length equals 15 residues. Germline V gene lookup returns CDR1 LGHDT and CDR2 YNNKEL (reference sequence).

V and J are TRBV7-9 and TRBJ2-7; the D gene is possibly TRBD1 (5 bases). Germline lookup yields CDR1 SEHNR and CDR2 FQNEAQ (reference sequence). Trimming pared 3 bases from V and 3 bases from J, leaving 15 bases between. This CDR3 spans 15 amino acids. The CDR3 DNA reads as TGTGCCAGCAGCTTTACTGAGACAGAATTCTACGAGCAGTACTTC. It is translated as CASSFTETEFYEQYF. Using reference TRBV7-9 and TRBJ2-7 for the parts outside the CDR3, the full variable domain is DTGVSQNPRHKITKRGQNVTFRCDPISEHNRLYWYRQTLGQGPEFLTYFQNEAQLEKSRLLSDRFSAERPKGSFSTLEIQRTEQGDSAMYLCASSFTETEFYEQYFGPGTRLTVT.

There are a few counts of this clonotype. Possible read error: a much larger clone is one base away. V and J are TRBV9 and TRBJ1-5; 9 bases fit TRBD1. In germline, CDR1 is SGDLS, CDR2 YYNGEE. J lost 6 bases, V lost 4 bases, and 5 bases had no gene match. The CDR3 extends over 14 amino acids. The CDR3 loop reads CASSPGTGIQPQHF. CDR3 bases: TGTGCCAGCAGCCCCGGGACAGGGATTCAGCCCCAGCATTTT.

This clonotype has just a few counts. The CDR3 sequence: CASSSNVAEYF. In nucleotides, the CDR3 is TGTGCCAGCAGTTCAAATGTGGCGGAGTACTTC. V gene TRBV28 combines with J gene TRBJ2-5; no firm D call. The CDR3 spans 11 residues. Trimming stripped 4 bases from V and 12 bases from J, with 12 bases between. CDR1 and CDR2 from the germline V gene are MDHEN and SYDVKM.

The chain combines TRBV20-1 with TRBJ2-6, with 8 positions matching TRBD2. Trimming took 4 bases from V and 4 from J; bases not matched to a gene: 6. The CDR3 consists of 15 residues. Germline CDR1 and CDR2: DFQATT and SNEGSKA (reference sequence). In DNA, the CDR3 is TGCAGTGCTATTTCGGGGGGGACAGGGGCCAACGTCCTGACTTTC. Its translation is CSAISGGTGANVLTF.

There are a few counts of this clonotype. The rearrangement links TRBV19 to TRBJ2-2, with D uncertain. Trimming removed 7 bases at V and 7 bases at J, with 13 bases between. The CDR3 totals 13 residues. Germline V CDR1 and CDR2: LNHDA, SQIVND (reference sequence). The CDR3 region is CASTELIGGELFF. As DNA, the CDR3 is TGTGCCAGTACCGAGCTTATAGGCGGGGAGCTGTTTTTT.

J is TRBJ1-4 and V is TRBV5-4; TRBD1 might be the D (6 bases). Trimming removed 0 bases at V and 8 bases at J, with 14 bases between. Per the germline V gene, CDR1 is SGHNT and CDR2 is YYREEE (reference sequence). CDR3 length: 15 residues. CDR3 nucleotides: TGTGCCAGCAGCTTGGACGGGGGGCTGGGAGAAAAACTGTTTTTT. The encoded protein is CASSLDGGLGEKLFF.

This clonotype was counted only a few times. This may come from a read error, since a much larger clone is one base off. This sequence joins TRBV7-2 and TRBJ2-7; a weak D match, TRBD2 (7 bases). The length of the CDR3 is 17 residues. Trimming took off 3 bases at V and 7 bases at J, with 25 bases between the two ends. Germline assignment: CDR1 SGHTA and CDR2 FQGNSA. CDR3 loop: CASSLAPGAGGSSEQYF. CDR3 DNA: TGTGCCAGCAGCTTGGCCCCGGGGGCTGGCGGGAGTAGTGAGCAGTACTTC.

The table lists this clonotype with many counts. The CDR3: CAWRAEETQYF. In DNA, the CDR3 is TGTGCCTGGAGAGCAGAAGAGACCCAGTACTTC. This chain joins TRBV30 and TRBJ2-5; D gene uncertain. The CDR3 sequence is 11 residues long. Between the trimmed V and J ends, which lost 3 bases and 3 bases, there was a span of 5 bases. Germline V CDR1 and CDR2: GTSNPN, SVGIG (reference sequence).

This clonotype was detected only a few times. This chain joins TRBV4-2 and TRBJ1-3; D is uncertain. V lost 0 bases, J lost 2 bases, and 8 bases lay in between. There are 15 residues in the CDR3. Germline V gene sequence: CDR1 LGHNA, CDR2 YNFKEQ. CDR3 sequence (DNA): TGTGCCAGCAGCCAAGATTCGGGCCCTGGAAACACCATATATTTT. This gives the protein CASSQDSGPGNTIYF.

This clonotype was counted between two and nine times. The CDR3 loop reads CASSFSTDNEQYF. CDR3 DNA sequence: TGTGCCAGCAGTTTTTCGACAGATAACGAGCAGTACTTC. The rearrangement joins TRBV28 to TRBJ2-7, with a possible D match to TRBD1 (5 bases). This CDR3 is built from 13 residues. V was cut by 3 bases and J by 5 bases, with 11 bases left in between. CDR1 and CDR2 (germline): MDHEN, SYDVKM.

This clonotype was recorded many times. This sequence joins TRBV6-1 and TRBJ1-2; D perhaps matches TRBD1 (5 bases). CDR3 size: 14 residues. Germline V CDR1 and CDR2: MNHNS, SASEGT. Trimming stripped 6 bases from V and 3 bases from J, with 14 bases between. CDR3 coding DNA: TGTGCCAGCAGGACCGGGACGGGGGACTATGGCTACACCTTC. The encoded protein is CASRTGTGDYGYTF.

Concerning this clonotype itself: This may be a read error, as it is one base from a much larger clone. The chain joins TRBV30 to TRBJ2-5; 8 bases are shared with TRBD2. The germline gives CDR1 GTSNPN, CDR2 SVGIG (reference sequence). This CDR3 is 14 amino acids long. CDR3 DNA: TGTGCCTGGAGACCGGGACTAGTATTTGAGACCCAGTGCTTC. As protein: CAWRPGLVFETQCF.

The sample holds many counts of this clonotype. V usage is TRBV4-2 and J usage is TRBJ1-1, with D unclear. V gave up 0 bases and J gave up 1 base, with 6 bases separating them. Germline CDR1 LGHNA, CDR2 YNFKEQ. The CDR3 consists of 14 residues. The CDR3 sequence: CASSQDNRNTEAFF. The CDR3 DNA sequence: TGTGCCAGCAGCCAAGATAACAGGAACACTGAAGCTTTCTTT.

This clonotype was counted at least ten times. The rearrangement links TRBV7-2 to TRBJ2-3; D remains unclear. Per the germline V gene, CDR1 is SGHTA and CDR2 is FQGNSA. V lost 3 bases and J 0 bases, leaving 16 bases between the germline ends. There are 17 residues in the CDR3. The CDR3 loop reads CASSFLTPKLSTDTQYF. CDR3 bases: TGTGCCAGCAGCTTCTTGACCCCGAAATTAAGCACAGATACGCAGTATTTT. Drawing the rest from reference TRBV7-2 and TRBJ2-3, the complete variable domain is GAGVSQSPSNKVTEKGKDVELRCDPISGHTALYWYRQSLGQGLEFLIYFQGNSAPDKSGLPSDRFSAERTGGSVSTLTIQRTQQEDSAVYLCASSFLTPKLSTDTQYFGPGTRLTVL.

This clonotype showed up just a few times. The rearrangement links TRBV19 to TRBJ2-1; 13 nucleotides agree with TRBD2. J lost 10 bases, V lost 7 bases, and 7 bases had no gene match. Germline lookup yields CDR1 LNHDA and CDR2 SQIVND (reference sequence). The CDR3 is 14 amino acids. CDR3 nucleotide sequence: TGTGCCAGTACCCCGGGACTAGCGGGATCAGAGCAGTTCTTC. This gives the protein CASTPGLAGSEQFF.

This clonotype was counted many times. The CDR3 DNA reads TGTGCCAGCAGCCAAGACCTAGCCACTGCCGTTGTCAACCGGGACAGGGTAACAGATACGCAGTATTTT. This gives the protein CASSQDLATAVVNRDRVTDTQYF. The V and J genes are TRBV14 and TRBJ2-3; the match to TRBD1 covers 9 bases. This CDR3 contains 23 residues. Trimming at V came to 0 bases and at J to 3 bases, leaving 25 bases not matched to a gene. The germline V gene has CDR1 SGHDN and CDR2 FVKESK. Supplemented by reference TRBV14 and TRBJ2-3, the full variable domain reads EAGVTQFPSHSVIEKGQTVTLRCDPISGHDNLYWYRRVMGKEIKFLLHFVKESKQDESGMPNNRFLAERTGGTYSTLKVQPAELEDSGVYFCASSQDLATAVVNRDRVTDTQYFGPGTRLTVL.

This clonotype was recorded many times. The chain recombines TRBV2 with TRBJ2-7, with D maybe TRBD1 (5 bases). This CDR3 is 14 amino acids long. The V gene's germline CDR1 is SNHLY and CDR2 FYNNEI. V lost 1 base, J lost 5 bases, and 12 bases lay in between. The CDR3, as DNA: TGTGCCAGCAGTGAAGGTTTCAGGGTGAACGAGCAGTACTTC. Its protein product is CASSEGFRVNEQYF.

The table lists this clonotype with many counts. This chain connects TRBV27 to TRBJ1-5; 7 nucleotides line up with TRBD1. The junction had 5 bases not matched to a gene; V was cut back by 4 bases and J by 2 bases. CDR1 and CDR2 from the germline V gene are MNHEY and SMNVEV (reference sequence). The CDR3 sequence is 15 residues long. CDR3 nucleotides: TGTGCCAGCAGTTACAAACAGGGGCGCAATCAGCCCCAGCATTTT. Translation: CASSYKQGRNQPQHF.

This clonotype has just a few counts. The chain combines TRBV27 with TRBJ2-7, with D perhaps TRBD1 (5 bases). The CDR3 loop spans 15 amino acids. Germline V lookup: CDR1 MNHEY, CDR2 SMNVEV (reference sequence). Trimming left V 6 bases short and J 0 bases short, with 15 bases between. CDR3 amino acids: CASSLTQGFSYEQYF. CDR3 nucleotides: TGTGCCAGCAGCCTCACTCAGGGATTCTCCTACGAGCAGTACTTC.